A single sample is the source of the 3 T cell receptor beta chains below, sequenced in a study of control samples from healthy donors and cancer patients. Generated by immunoSEQ multiplex PCR, the TCRdb table keeps only in-frame clones and is missing some. The table records approximately 85,000 clones, about 88% of them present only once. The source material was blood. The receptors were gathered from a woman aged 55-70 years in good health.

This chain joins TRBV19 and TRBJ1-1, with D tentatively TRBD1 (6 bases). The CDR3 is 17 amino acids. V lost 3 bases to trimming and J lost 3 bases, with 20 bases between them. The germline V gene has CDR1 LNHDA and CDR2 SQIVND (reference sequence). CDR3 nucleotide sequence: TGTGCCAGTAGTATTAACCCGGGACACAAGGGAGACACTGAAGCTTTCTTT. Translating it yields CASSINPGHKGDTEAFF.

V is TRBV29-1 and J is TRBJ2-5; D call uncertain. Germline assignment: CDR1 SQVTM and CDR2 ANQGSEA. This CDR3 has 13 residues. Trimming took off 2 bases at V and 1 base at J, with 8 bases between the two ends. In DNA, the CDR3 is TGCAGCGTTGAACGCAGTCCCCAAGAGACCCAGTACTTC. Its protein product is CSVERSPQETQYF.

The gene calls are TRBV3-1 (or the pseudogene TRBV3-2) and TRBJ1-2; unclear D gene. V lost 0 bases and J lost 6, with 11 bases in between. The CDR3 runs to 14 residues. Germline V CDR1 and CDR2: LGHDT, YNNKEL (reference sequence). DNA of the CDR3: TGTGCCAGCAGCCAAGAGGGCAGGTGGGATGGCTACACCTTC. It translates to CASSQEGRWDGYTF.